This entry lists 26 T cell receptor beta chains sequenced from one sample in a study of post-analysis software for immune sequencing data. General study findings and limits: Five TRBV segments were more frequent in patients than controls; TRBV5-6, TRBV5-1 and TRBV20-1 belonged to this group.

Unique molecular identifiers had been added to the TCR beta cDNA libraries. TCRdb re-analysed the PCR reads in MiXCR, keeping a single row per CDR3 protein. This table holds about 380,000 distinct CDR3 sequences, 30% to 45% found once. For these receptors, no antigen is known. Sequencing was performed on blood. All receptors come from a girl between 10 and 17 years old with multiple sclerosis.

The gene calls are TRBV7-9 and TRBJ1-1, with D hard to call. Germline V gene data show CDR1 as SEHNR and CDR2 as FQNEAQ (reference sequence). Trimming stripped 5 bases from V and 7 bases from J, with 5 bases between. The CDR3 is 10 amino acids. The DNA for the CDR3 is TGTGCCAGCAGCGAGGATGAAGCTTTCTTT. Its protein product is CASSEDEAFF.

This rearrangement joins TRBV28 to TRBJ2-1, with 9 positions matching TRBD1. The germline V gene has CDR1 MDHEN and CDR2 SYDVKM. The CDR3 contains 14 residues. The V segment lost 6 bases and the J segment 4 bases; nucleotides outside the gene matches: 4. As DNA, the CDR3 is TGTGCCAGCAGAACGGGACAGGGTTACAATGAGCAGTTCTTC. Protein sequence: CASRTGQGYNEQFF.

Note on this clonotype: The junction does not match germline at one end; this may be a read error. The V gene is TRBV7-3, the J gene TRBJ1-6, with a weak D call TRBD1 (6 bases). CDR3 length equals 15 residues. Germline loops: CDR1 SGHTA, CDR2 FQGTGA. The DNA of the CDR3 is TGTGTCAGCAGCTCGGGGGGCCACACGAGTTCACCCCTCCACTTT. The encoded protein is CVSSSGGHTSSPLHF.

DNA for the CDR3: TGTGCCAGCAGCTCCCGGGACAGCTACAAGCAGTACTTC. This codes for CASSSRDSYKQYF. The V and J genes are TRBV7-9 and TRBJ2-4, with 7 positions matching TRBD1. This CDR3 has 13 residues. The J segment lost 13 bases and the V segment lost 4 bases, leaving 10 bases of the junction unmatched. CDR1 is SEHNR, CDR2 FQNEAQ, per germline (reference sequence). The whole variable domain, remainder taken from reference TRBV7-9 and TRBJ2-4, is DTGVSQNPRHKITKRGQNVTFRCDPISEHNRLYWYRQTLGQGPEFLTYFQNEAQLEKSRLLSDRFSAERPKGSFSTLEIQRTEQGDSAMYLCASSSRDSYKQYFGAGTRLSVL.

V gene TRBV20-1 combines with J gene TRBJ2-6, with TRBD1 identical over 9 bases. This CDR3 comprises 17 residues. After removal of 3 bases from V and 0 bases from J, the junction contained 6 bases not matched to a gene. Germline V gives CDR1 DFQATT, CDR2 SNEGSKA (reference sequence). The CDR3 reads CSARTTGGDSGANVLTF. CDR3 sequence (DNA): TGCAGTGCTAGGACGACAGGGGGAGACTCTGGGGCCAACGTCCTGACTTTC.

The genes are TRBV29-1 and TRBJ2-1; a weak D match, TRBD2 (7 bases). The CDR3 length is 13 residues. Germline V gene lookup returns CDR1 SQVTM and CDR2 ANQGSEA. The V end lost 7 bases, the J end lost 8 bases, and 18 bases lay between the germline ends. The CDR3 coding sequence is TGCAGCGCCTTTGGCGGGGGCGGGGATGAGCAGTTCTTC. Protein: CSAFGGGGDEQFF.

This clonotype was observed a few times. The genes are TRBV20-1 and TRBJ2-5; D may be TRBD1 (7 bases). Trimming stripped 1 base from V and 5 bases from J, with 14 bases between. The CDR3 is made up of 14 amino acids. Germline assignment: CDR1 DFQATT and CDR2 SNEGSKA (reference sequence). CDR3 loop: CSARGQGGVETQYF. In nucleotides, the CDR3 is TGCAGTGCTAGAGGACAGGGAGGAGTCGAGACCCAGTACTTC.

V and J are TRBV24-1 and TRBJ1-2; possibly TRBD1 for D (5 bases). CDR1 and CDR2 from the germline V gene are KGHDR and SFDVKD. V lost 4 bases to trimming and J lost 5 bases, with 13 bases between them. The CDR3 loop spans 14 amino acids. In DNA, the CDR3 is TGTGCCACCAGTGACTCCAGACAGACATATGGCTACACCTTC. This encodes CATSDSRQTYGYTF.

This clonotype was observed a handful of times. The chain combines TRBV7-9 with TRBJ1-4; 9 nucleotides agree with TRBD1. V lost 2 bases to trimming and J lost 3 bases; unmatched junction nucleotides: 1. Per germline, CDR1 SEHNR and CDR2 FQNEAQ (reference sequence). The CDR3 runs 15 residues. CDR3 DNA: TGTGCCAGCAGCTTACGACAGGGGGCTAATGAAAAACTGTTTTTT. It yields the protein CASSLRQGANEKLFF.

This chain uses TRBV6-1 with TRBJ2-5; weak D call: TRBD2 (7 bases). Germline lookup yields CDR1 MNHNS and CDR2 SASEGT. This CDR3 comprises 15 residues. The germline V and J ends were trimmed by 4 bases and 3 bases, with 15 bases remaining between them. The CDR3 nucleotides read TGTGCCAGCAGTGCGCGGGGGCTGGACAAAGAGACCCAGTACTTC. Amino acid sequence: CASSARGLDKETQYF.

The chain employs TRBV20-1 and TRBJ2-1; 15 bases are shared with TRBD2. CDR1 is DFQATT, CDR2 SNEGSKA, per germline (reference sequence). The CDR3 runs 15 residues. Germline trimming cut 1 base from V and 9 bases from J; bases unmatched to any gene: 4. DNA for the CDR3: TGCAGTGCTAGAGGGACTAGCGGGGGGGCGGGTGAGCAGTTCTTC. Protein product: CSARGTSGGAGEQFF.

This clonotype occurred once. At one end the junction does not follow the germline gene, possibly because of a read error. The V gene is TRBV15, the J gene TRBJ1-5, with a possible D match to TRBD1 (6 bases). CDR3 length: 16 amino acids. The germline V gene has CDR1 LNHNV and CDR2 YYDKDF (reference sequence). The CDR3 sequence is CVTSRERTDSNQPQHF. In nucleotides, the CDR3 is TGTGTCACCAGCAGAGAACGGACAGACAGCAATCAGCCCCAGCATTTT.

The chain combines TRBV27 with TRBJ2-7, with D perhaps TRBD1 or TRBD2 (6 bases each). Looked up from germline, CDR1 is MNHEY and CDR2 is SMNVEV (reference sequence). This CDR3 is built from 15 residues. Trimming took 7 bases from V and 0 from J, leaving 16 bases between them. In DNA form, the CDR3 reads TGTGCCAGCAACGCCGGGGGCCTGAGCTCCTACGAGCAGTACTTC. Protein sequence: CASNAGGLSSYEQYF.

This clonotype was observed a handful of times. The chain combines TRBV4-1 with TRBJ2-3; D gene unclear. V lost 0 bases, J lost 3 bases, and 4 bases lay in between. Germline lookup yields CDR1 MGHRA and CDR2 YSYEKL. The CDR3 runs 13 residues. Here the CDR3 reads CASSQEGTDTQYF. CDR3 nucleotides: TGCGCCAGCAGCCAAGAAGGGACAGATACGCAGTATTTT.

The chain couples TRBV3-1 to TRBJ2-3; D is unresolved. Germline V gene lookup returns CDR1 LGHDT and CDR2 YNNKEL (reference sequence). The CDR3 covers 15 residues. The V end was cut by 1 base, the J end by 2 bases, with 10 bases between. CDR3 in DNA: TGTGCCAGCAGCCAAGGTCGACGGGTCACAGATACGCAGTATTTT. The encoded protein is CASSQGRRVTDTQYF.

This clonotype was seen many times. The chain recombines TRBV11-2 with TRBJ2-3; D remains ambiguous. The germline gives CDR1 SGHAT, CDR2 FQNNGV. Trimming pared 1 base from V and 4 bases from J, leaving 6 bases between. The CDR3 has 13 amino acids. Written as DNA, the CDR3 is TGTGCCAGCAGCTTAGTAGGGTCAGATACGCAGTATTTT. Protein sequence: CASSLVGSDTQYF.

This chain uses TRBV6-6 with TRBJ1-2; 9 bases line up with TRBD1. The CDR3 sequence is 16 residues long. J was trimmed by 6 bases and V by 5 bases; bases with no gene match: 13. CDR1 and CDR2 (germline): MNHNY, SVGAGI (reference sequence). CDR3 protein: CASSKASGTGQDGYTF. The CDR3 nucleotides read TGTGCCAGCAGTAAAGCCTCCGGGACAGGGCAAGATGGCTACACCTTC.

In its sample, this clonotype was seen a few times. The chain is built from TRBV7-8 and TRBJ1-5; TRBD1 aligns across 10 bases. The CDR3 spans 17 residues. After removal of 4 bases from V and 1 base from J, the junction contained 7 bases not matched to a gene. The germline CDR1 and CDR2 sequences are SGHVS and FQNEAQ. The CDR3 DNA is TGTGCCAGCAGCTCCCGAGGGACAGGGGAGAGCAATCAGCCCCAGCATTTT. Translation gives CASSSRGTGESNQPQHF.

The sample holds a few counts of this clonotype. The gene calls are TRBV6-6 and TRBJ2-3, with TRBD2 identical over 9 bases. Germline CDR1 is MNHNY and CDR2 is SVGAGI (reference sequence). Losses at the gene ends were 4 bases for V and 4 bases for J; bases not matched to a gene: 12. The CDR3 has 17 amino acids. The CDR3 region is CASSSPSGLAGADTQYF. In nucleotides, the CDR3 is TGTGCCAGCAGTTCCCCCTCGGGACTAGCAGGTGCAGATACGCAGTATTTT.

The chain employs TRBV2 and TRBJ2-3; D is ambiguous. V lost 1 base, J lost 2 bases, and 4 bases lay in between. The CDR3 totals 13 residues. The germline CDR1 and CDR2 sequences are SNHLY and FYNNEI. The CDR3 here is CASSEEFTDTQYF. The CDR3 region has the DNA TGTGCCAGCAGTGAAGAGTTCACAGATACGCAGTATTTT.

The genes are TRBV6-2 or TRBV6-3 and TRBJ1-1, with D perhaps TRBD1 (6 bases). This CDR3 has 16 residues. The V end was cut by 9 bases, the J end by 0 bases, with 20 bases between. Germline CDR1 is MNHEY and CDR2 is SVGEGT. The CDR3 here is CASSRGGGALNTEAFF. In nucleotides, the CDR3 is TGTGCCAGTAGTCGGGGAGGGGGGGCTCTGAACACTGAAGCTTTCTTT.

The chain joins TRBV19 to TRBJ1-2; 10 positions agree with TRBD1. Trimming cost V 4 bases and J 7 bases; bases outside gene matches: 3. CDR1 and CDR2 (germline): LNHDA, SQIVND (reference sequence). This CDR3 spans 13 amino acids. CDR3 loop: CASSTTGGSGYTF. The CDR3, as DNA: TGTGCCAGTAGTACGACAGGGGGCTCTGGCTACACCTTC.

This clonotype was picked up a small number of times. The V and J genes are TRBV10-3 and TRBJ2-5, with 7 bases aligning to TRBD1. With V trimmed by 3 bases and J by 1 base, 8 bases remained unmatched. This CDR3 spans 16 amino acids. Germline-derived CDR1 and CDR2 are ENHRY and SYGVKD. The CDR3 DNA sequence: TGTGCCATCAGTGACCCAGGGGGTTCGATCCAAGAGACCCAGTACTTC. Amino acids: CAISDPGGSIQETQYF.

The genes are TRBV5-1 and TRBJ2-1; 11 nucleotides align to TRBD2. Germline lookup yields CDR1 SGHRS and CDR2 YFSETQ. There are 15 residues in the CDR3. J was trimmed by 8 bases and V by 4 bases; bases with no gene match: 8. The CDR3 loop is CASSLIAGGPDEQFF. The CDR3 DNA sequence: TGCGCCAGCAGCCTAATAGCGGGGGGGCCAGATGAGCAGTTCTTC.

V gene TRBV28 combines with J gene TRBJ1-2; 7 nucleotides line up with TRBD1. V shed 6 bases and J 7 bases; nucleotides not matched to a gene: 8. Germline CDR1 MDHEN, CDR2 SYDVKM. The length of the CDR3 is 13 residues. CDR3 bases: TGTGCCAGCAGCGTGGACAGGACCGGTGGCTACACCTTC. As protein: CASSVDRTGGYTF.

This clonotype was detected a few times. J is TRBJ2-5 and V is TRBV11-2; 7 bases match TRBD2. This CDR3 comprises 14 residues. Trimming at V came to 5 bases and at J to 5 bases, leaving 8 bases not matched to a gene. Germline lookup yields CDR1 SGHAT and CDR2 FQNNGV. CDR3 amino acids: CASSPQGLGETQYF. DNA for the CDR3: TGTGCCAGCAGCCCCCAAGGACTAGGGGAGACCCAGTACTTC.